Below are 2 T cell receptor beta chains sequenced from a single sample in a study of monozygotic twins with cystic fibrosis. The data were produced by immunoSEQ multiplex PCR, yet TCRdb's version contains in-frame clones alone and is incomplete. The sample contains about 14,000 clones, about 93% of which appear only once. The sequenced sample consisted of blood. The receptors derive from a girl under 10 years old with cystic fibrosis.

In DNA form, the CDR3 reads TGTGCCAGCAGTACCGAGGGACAGGGCTACACCTTC. This codes for CASSTEGQGYTF. The rearrangement uses TRBV27 and TRBJ1-2, with TRBD1 matching 7 bases. The CDR3 consists of 12 residues. Germline CDR1 reads MNHEY; CDR2 reads SMNVEV (reference sequence). V was clipped by 5 bases and J by 8 bases; unmatched bases: 5.

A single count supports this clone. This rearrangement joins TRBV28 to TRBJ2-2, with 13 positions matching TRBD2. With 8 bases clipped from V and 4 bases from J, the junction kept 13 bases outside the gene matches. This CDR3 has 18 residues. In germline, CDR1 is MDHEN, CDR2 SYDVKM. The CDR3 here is CASGTELAGGPGTGELFF. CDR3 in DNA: TGTGCCAGCGGAACCGAACTAGCGGGAGGGCCCGGCACCGGGGAGCTGTTTTTT.